This is a list of T cell receptor beta chains from one sample in a study of blood T cell repertoires in COVID-19. Using immunoSEQ multiplex PCR, the repertoire was profiled, and TCRdb retains in-frame clones only, with some absent. The table shows around 190,000 clones, with roughly 86% occurring only once. The sample was PBMCs or T cells enriched from blood (not recorded which). The receptors shown here come from a man younger than 35 with acute COVID-19. Each CDR3 is given with its conserved first and last residue. Fields, in order: J gene, D gene, clone size, V gene, CDR3 protein, CDR3 DNA. D genes are given only for firm matches. A clone size is listed for some rows: how often the clone was seen (once, few, many), or a class if it is expanded.

j_call: TRBJ2-2; d_call: TRBD2; clone_size: NA; v_call: TRBV4-3; cdr3_aa: CASSTPGLAGEWRTGELFF; cdr3_nt: TGCGCCAGCAGCACTCCAGGACTAGCGGGAGAGTGGAGGACCGGGGAGCTGTTTTTT
j_call: TRBJ1-3; d_call: TRBD1; clone_size: NA; v_call: TRBV3-1/TRBV3-2; cdr3_aa: CASSPQAGGGNTIYF; cdr3_nt: TGTGCCAGCAGCCCTCAGGCAGGGGGTGGAAACACCATATATTTT
j_call: TRBJ1-5; d_call: NA; clone_size: NA; v_call: TRBV4-1; cdr3_aa: CASSRAGQGQPQHF; cdr3_nt: TGCGCCAGCAGCCGCGCAGGGCAGGGTCAGCCCCAGCATTTT
j_call: TRBJ2-3; d_call: NA; clone_size: NA; v_call: TRBV10-2; cdr3_aa: CASLRASTGADTQYF; cdr3_nt: TGCGCCAGCCTGCGGGCCTCCACCGGCGCAGATACGCAGTATTTT
j_call: TRBJ1-6; d_call: TRBD1; clone_size: NA; v_call: TRBV2; cdr3_aa: CASTGQENSPLHF; cdr3_nt: TGTGCCAGCACGGGACAGGAAAATTCACCCCTCCACTTT
j_call: TRBJ1-2; d_call: TRBD1; clone_size: NA; v_call: TRBV5-1; cdr3_aa: CASRLTGQNYGYTF; cdr3_nt: TGCGCCAGCAGGTTGACAGGGCAAAACTATGGCTACACCTTC
j_call: TRBJ2-5; d_call: NA; clone_size: NA; v_call: TRBV24-1; cdr3_aa: CATSDWSGQETQYF; cdr3_nt: TGTGCCACCAGTGATTGGAGCGGCCAAGAGACCCAGTACTTC
j_call: TRBJ2-2; d_call: TRBD2; clone_size: few; v_call: TRBV29-1; cdr3_aa: CSVGKLAGADGELFF; cdr3_nt: TGCAGCGTTGGTAAACTAGCGGGAGCGGACGGGGAGCTGTTTTTT
j_call: TRBJ1-1; d_call: NA; clone_size: NA; v_call: TRBV18; cdr3_aa: CASSPIRDTEAFF; cdr3_nt: TGTGCCAGCTCGCCTATCAGGGACACTGAAGCTTTCTTT
j_call: TRBJ2-6; d_call: NA; clone_size: NA; v_call: TRBV28; cdr3_aa: CASTRGGANVLTF; cdr3_nt: TGTGCCAGCACGAGAGGTGGGGCCAACGTCCTGACTTTC
j_call: TRBJ2-5; d_call: NA; clone_size: NA; v_call: TRBV19; cdr3_aa: CASMDGGIGETQYF; cdr3_nt: TGTGCCAGTATGGATGGAGGGATAGGGGAGACCCAGTACTTC
j_call: TRBJ2-7; d_call: NA; clone_size: NA; v_call: TRBV5-5; cdr3_aa: CASRGITGNSYEQYF; cdr3_nt: TGTGCCAGCAGGGGAATTACGGGAAACTCCTACGAGCAGTACTTC
j_call: TRBJ1-2; d_call: TRBD1; clone_size: few; v_call: TRBV4-1; cdr3_aa: CASSQPGQGVGGYTF; cdr3_nt: TGCGCCAGCAGCCAACCTGGACAGGGGGTGGGTGGCTACACCTTC
j_call: TRBJ2-1; d_call: TRBD1; clone_size: NA; v_call: TRBV9; cdr3_aa: CASSIGQGDVQFF; cdr3_nt: TGTGCCAGCAGCATTGGACAGGGAGATGTTCAGTTCTTC
j_call: TRBJ2-4; d_call: TRBD2; clone_size: NA; v_call: TRBV28; cdr3_aa: CASSFHLSSGSPKNIQYF; cdr3_nt: TGTGCCAGCAGTTTCCACTTATCTAGCGGGAGTCCCAAAAACATTCAGTACTTC
j_call: TRBJ1-1; d_call: NA; clone_size: NA; v_call: TRBV19; cdr3_aa: CASTRNTEAFF; cdr3_nt: TGTGCCAGTACCAGGAACACTGAAGCTTTCTTT
j_call: TRBJ2-3; d_call: TRBD2; clone_size: once; v_call: TRBV10-2; cdr3_aa: CASRTGTSGTDTQYF; cdr3_nt: TGCGCCAGCAGAACCGGGACTAGCGGCACAGATACGCAGTATTTT
j_call: TRBJ2-2; d_call: TRBD1; clone_size: NA; v_call: TRBV4-2; cdr3_aa: CASSQSGTGGPGELFF; cdr3_nt: TGTGCCAGCAGCCAGTCCGGGACAGGGGGACCCGGGGAGCTGTTTTTT
j_call: TRBJ1-2; d_call: TRBD1; clone_size: NA; v_call: TRBV19; cdr3_aa: CASSQDRAGGYTF; cdr3_nt: TGTGCCAGTAGCCAGGACAGGGCGGGTGGCTACACCTTC
j_call: TRBJ2-5; d_call: NA; clone_size: once; v_call: TRBV28; cdr3_aa: CASSTRPLETQYF; cdr3_nt: TGTGCCAGCAGTACGCGCCCCCTCGAGACCCAGTACTTC
j_call: TRBJ2-2; d_call: NA; clone_size: NA; v_call: TRBV25-1; cdr3_aa: CASSTRGTGELFF; cdr3_nt: TGTGCCAGCTCCACACGGGGCACCGGGGAGCTGTTTTTT
j_call: TRBJ2-1; d_call: TRBD2; clone_size: NA; v_call: TRBV3-1/TRBV3-2; cdr3_aa: CASSQPQAGGWYNEQFF; cdr3_nt: TGTGCCAGCAGCCAACCCCAAGCGGGAGGATGGTACAATGAGCAGTTCTTC
j_call: TRBJ1-6; d_call: TRBD1; clone_size: NA; v_call: TRBV2; cdr3_aa: CASSPTGGSYNSPLHF; cdr3_nt: TGTGCCAGCTCCCCGACAGGGGGCTCCTATAATTCACCCCTCCACTTT
j_call: TRBJ2-7; d_call: NA; clone_size: NA; v_call: TRBV28; cdr3_aa: CASRSAREWTYEQYF; cdr3_nt: TGTGCCAGCAGATCAGCCCGGGAATGGACCTACGAGCAGTACTTC
j_call: TRBJ1-1; d_call: NA; clone_size: NA; v_call: TRBV14; cdr3_aa: CASSQGTEAMNTEAFF; cdr3_nt: TGTGCCAGCAGCCAAGGGACAGAGGCCATGAACACTGAAGCTTTCTTT
j_call: TRBJ2-7; d_call: TRBD1; clone_size: NA; v_call: TRBV5-1; cdr3_aa: CASSSEYGQASYEQYF; cdr3_nt: TGCGCCAGCAGCTCCGAATACGGACAGGCCTCCTACGAGCAGTACTTC
j_call: TRBJ1-2; d_call: TRBD1; clone_size: NA; v_call: TRBV2; cdr3_aa: CASSERGRGYTF; cdr3_nt: TGTGCCAGCAGTGAAAGGGGGCGAGGCTACACCTTC
j_call: TRBJ2-2; d_call: TRBD1; clone_size: NA; v_call: TRBV4-1; cdr3_aa: CASTSWTGGRDGELFF; cdr3_nt: TGCGCCAGCACCTCCTGGACAGGGGGCCGAGACGGGGAGCTGTTTTTT
j_call: TRBJ1-6; d_call: TRBD1; clone_size: NA; v_call: TRBV5-1; cdr3_aa: CASSPGTGVNSPLHF; cdr3_nt: TGCGCCAGCAGCCCGGGGACAGGGGTCAATTCACCCCTCCACTTT
j_call: TRBJ2-1; d_call: TRBD2; clone_size: few; v_call: TRBV9; cdr3_aa: CASSVEGTSGGNEQFF; cdr3_nt: TGTGCCAGCAGCGTAGAAGGGACTAGCGGGGGGAATGAGCAGTTCTTC
j_call: TRBJ1-6; d_call: NA; clone_size: once; v_call: TRBV7-9; cdr3_aa: CASSRTVENSPLHF; cdr3_nt: TGTGCCAGCAGCCGGACAGTTGAGAATTCACCCCTCCACTTT
j_call: TRBJ2-2; d_call: NA; clone_size: few; v_call: TRBV11-3; cdr3_aa: CASSPRVAGELFF; cdr3_nt: TGTGCCAGCAGCCCACGAGTCGCCGGGGAGCTGTTTTTT
j_call: TRBJ1-5; d_call: TRBD1; clone_size: NA; v_call: TRBV3-1/TRBV3-2; cdr3_aa: CASSYRGNSNQPQHF; cdr3_nt: TGTGCCAGCAGCTACAGGGGAAATAGCAATCAGCCCCAGCATTTT
j_call: TRBJ2-7; d_call: TRBD2; clone_size: NA; v_call: TRBV29-1; cdr3_aa: CSVGIAGGPSTYEQYF; cdr3_nt: TGCAGCGTTGGTATAGCGGGAGGGCCCTCCACCTACGAGCAGTACTTC
j_call: TRBJ2-7; d_call: TRBD2; clone_size: NA; v_call: TRBV4-3; cdr3_aa: CASSQDGGLASEQYF; cdr3_nt: TGCGCCAGCAGCCAAGACGGGGGACTAGCGAGCGAGCAGTACTTC
j_call: TRBJ2-7; d_call: NA; clone_size: NA; v_call: TRBV5-4; cdr3_aa: CASSLLVDSLYEQYF; cdr3_nt: TGTGCCAGCAGCCTCCTCGTGGACAGCCTATACGAGCAGTACTTC
j_call: TRBJ1-2; d_call: TRBD1; clone_size: NA; v_call: TRBV6-6; cdr3_aa: CASSGTGSSYGYTF; cdr3_nt: TGTGCCAGCAGTGGGACAGGGTCGAGCTATGGCTACACCTTC
j_call: TRBJ1-4; d_call: NA; clone_size: NA; v_call: TRBV7-9; cdr3_aa: CAGHENTNEKLFF; cdr3_nt: TGTGCCGGACACGAGAACACTAATGAAAAACTGTTTTTT
j_call: TRBJ2-1; d_call: NA; clone_size: NA; v_call: TRBV10-3; cdr3_aa: CAIRQGYNEQFF; cdr3_nt: TGTGCCATCAGGCAGGGGTACAATGAGCAGTTCTTC
j_call: TRBJ2-5; d_call: NA; clone_size: NA; v_call: TRBV5-8; cdr3_aa: CASSSSGRGTQYF; cdr3_nt: TGTGCCAGCAGCTCATCAGGGCGTGGGACCCAGTACTTC
j_call: TRBJ2-1; d_call: NA; clone_size: NA; v_call: TRBV3-1/TRBV3-2; cdr3_aa: CASSPSGLGGPYNEQFF; cdr3_nt: TGTGCCAGCAGCCCATCGGGACTAGGGGGCCCCTACAATGAGCAGTTCTTC
j_call: TRBJ1-4; d_call: TRBD1; clone_size: NA; v_call: TRBV5-1; cdr3_aa: CASSPDRATNEKLFF; cdr3_nt: TGCGCCAGCAGCCCAGACAGGGCAACTAATGAAAAACTGTTTTTT